This entry lists 25 T cell receptor beta chains sequenced from one sample in a study of T cell changes during pregnancy in multiple sclerosis (dated by TCRdb to between 2018 and 2021). The library was made by the immunoSEQ multiplex PCR assay. TCRdb retrieved this table from immuneACCESS and kept in-frame rearrangements only. Not all clones are present; in checked studies, unresolved V genes account for under half, and no reason is known for the remainder. Counted in this sample were tens of thousands of clones; roughly 92% of them appeared once. The top ten hold over 1% of the sample. Material: peripheral blood, obtained in the third trimester of pregnancy. These receptors originate from a female donor with multiple sclerosis, enrolled in a pregnancy study.

The V gene is TRBV9, the J gene TRBJ1-1; D is uncertain. Looked up from germline, CDR1 is SGDLS and CDR2 is YYNGEE. Trimming left V 0 bases short and J 4 bases short, with 4 bases between. This CDR3 contains 12 residues. CDR3 loop: CASSVAGTEAFF. The CDR3 region has the DNA TGTGCCAGCAGCGTAGCCGGCACTGAAGCTTTCTTT. Full variable domain (outside the CDR3, taken from reference TRBV9 and TRBJ1-1): DSGVTQTPKHLITATGQRVTLRCSPRSGDLSVYWYQQSLDQGLQFLIQYYNGEERAKGNILERFSAQQFPDLHSELNLSSLELGDSALYFCASSVAGTEAFFGQGTRLTVV.

This chain joins TRBV28 and TRBJ2-1; 11 bases match TRBD2. CDR1 MDHEN and CDR2 SYDVKM come from the germline V gene. V gave up 6 bases and J gave up 0 bases; unmatched junction bases: 10. The CDR3 is 18 amino acids. The CDR3 sequence: CASRPVASGRSSYNEQFF. DNA for the CDR3: TGTGCCAGCAGACCGGTGGCTAGCGGGAGGAGCTCCTACAATGAGCAGTTCTTC.

The chain's CDR3 is CASSGGAGTSEHTGELFF. The CDR3 DNA sequence: TGTGCCAGCAGTGGCGGAGCCGGGACTAGCGAGCACACCGGGGAGCTGTTTTTT. The gene calls are TRBV6-1 and TRBJ2-2; 10 bases match TRBD2. V shed 4 bases, J shed 3 bases, and the junction held 11 bases outside the gene matches. Germline V gene lookup returns CDR1 MNHNS and CDR2 SASEGT. The CDR3 has 18 amino acids.

This chain links TRBV6-4 with TRBJ1-1, with TRBD1 identical over 8 bases. Losses at the gene ends were 5 bases for V and 6 bases for J; bases not matched to a gene: 8. This CDR3 spans 14 amino acids. From germline, CDR1 is MRHNA and CDR2 SNTAGT. CDR3 loop: CASSSAGGDAEAFF. Written as DNA, the CDR3 is TGTGCCAGCAGTAGTGCAGGGGGCGACGCTGAAGCTTTCTTT.

The count of this clone is one. The chain combines TRBV5-4 with TRBJ1-6; 8 nucleotides align to TRBD1. This CDR3 has 16 amino acids. After removal of 1 base from V and 5 bases from J, the junction contained 5 bases not matched to a gene. Germline V CDR1 and CDR2: SGHNT, YYREEE (reference sequence). In DNA, the CDR3 is TGTGCCAGCAGCTTGAACAGGGGGATGGATAATTCACCCCTCCACTTT. Translating it yields CASSLNRGMDNSPLHF.

The rearrangement links TRBV7-2 to TRBJ2-3; possibly TRBD2 for D (5 bases). The CDR3 covers 15 residues. V lost 4 bases to trimming and J lost 4 bases, with 15 bases between them. Per the germline V gene, CDR1 is SGHTA and CDR2 is FQGNSA. CDR3 sequence (DNA): TGTGCCAGCAGCTGGACGTGGGAGTCGTCAGATACGCAGTATTTT. Translating it yields CASSWTWESSDTQYF.

The V and J genes are TRBV10-1 and TRBJ1-1; D is ambiguous. This CDR3 spans 16 amino acids. CDR1 WNHNN and CDR2 SYGVQD come from the germline V gene (reference sequence). V lost 2 bases to trimming and J lost 5 bases, with 18 bases between them. The CDR3 nucleotides are TGCGCCAGCAGTGAGCAACGCCCGGGATTCGGGACTGAAGCTTTCTTT. Its translation: CASSEQRPGFGTEAFF.

This chain joins TRBV5-1 and TRBJ2-1, with 11 nucleotides matching TRBD2. V lost 1 base, J lost 7 bases, and 7 bases stayed unmatched. Germline V gene data show CDR1 as SGHRS and CDR2 as YFSETQ. The CDR3 length is 16 residues. The CDR3 nucleotides are TGCGCCAGCAGCTTGTTTCTAGCGGGAGGAAGGAATGAGCAGTTCTTC. The encoded protein is CASSLFLAGGRNEQFF.

Of note for this clone: The junction does not match germline at one end; this may be a read error. V is TRBV28 and J is TRBJ1-1, with 7 positions matching TRBD1. The CDR3 loop spans 11 amino acids. Germline V gives CDR1 MDHEN, CDR2 SYDVKM. The CDR3 loop reads CASSLVGQTSF. The CDR3 nucleotides read TGTGCCAGCAGTTTAGTGGGACAGACGTCCTTT.

V gene TRBV6-1 combines with J gene TRBJ1-1; D uncertain. Trimming removed 3 bases from V and 5 bases from J, with 10 bases in between. Germline assignment: CDR1 MNHNS and CDR2 SASEGT. This CDR3 region has 13 residues. This chain's CDR3 is CASSDITATEAFF. CDR3 nucleotide sequence: TGTGCCAGCAGTGATATCACAGCAACTGAAGCTTTCTTT.

This clone was seen only once. V usage is TRBV5-4 and J usage is TRBJ2-7, with TRBD2 matching over 9 bases. Germline CDR1 and CDR2: SGHNT and YYREEE (reference sequence). Trimming at V came to 4 bases and at J to 6 bases, leaving 17 bases not matched to a gene. This CDR3 contains 17 residues. The CDR3 region is CASSPREGLAGRGEQYF. The CDR3, as DNA: TGTGCCAGCAGCCCCCGAGAGGGTCTAGCGGGACGAGGCGAGCAGTACTTC.

The V call is TRBV28, the J call TRBJ1-4, with D tentatively TRBD1 (5 bases). Trimming took off 3 bases at V and 8 bases at J, with 19 bases between the two ends. The CDR3 totals 16 residues. The germline V gene has CDR1 MDHEN and CDR2 SYDVKM. CDR3 sequence: CASSLLYSGRGEKLFF. DNA of the CDR3: TGTGCCAGCAGTTTGTTATATTCAGGGCGAGGAGAAAAACTGTTTTTT. Variable domain in full (rest from reference TRBV28 and TRBJ1-4): DVKVTQSSRYLVKRTGEKVFLECVQDMDHENMFWYRQDPGLGLRLIYFSYDVKMKEKGDIPEGYSVSREKKERFSLILESASTNQTSMYLCASSLLYSGRGEKLFFGSGTQLSVL.

The count of this clone is one. This chain connects TRBV27 to TRBJ2-2; 9 positions match TRBD1. V was pared by 6 bases and J by 5 bases, with 7 bases of the junction left unmatched. The CDR3 contains 15 residues. CDR1 is MNHEY and CDR2 is SMNVEV in the germline V gene (reference sequence). The CDR3 nucleotides are TGTGCCAGCAGCCCCGGGACAGGGCGGACCGGGGAGCTGTTTTTT. Amino acid sequence: CASSPGTGRTGELFF.

This clone was detected only once. The V call is TRBV15, the J call TRBJ2-3, with 10 bases matching TRBD2. The CDR3 runs to 16 residues. Germline CDR1 reads LNHNV; CDR2 reads YYDKDF (reference sequence). V gave up 0 bases and J gave up 8 bases; unmatched junction bases: 8. The CDR3 loop reads CATSRDTSGALGTQYF. CDR3 nucleotide sequence: TGTGCCACCAGCAGAGATACTAGCGGGGCCCTGGGTACGCAGTATTTT.

This chain uses TRBV19 with TRBJ1-3, with 7 bases matching TRBD1. This CDR3 is built from 16 residues. Trimming cost V 5 bases and J 2 bases; bases outside gene matches: 9. Germline CDR1 LNHDA, CDR2 SQIVND (reference sequence). CDR3 in amino acids: CASSPKGQTTGNTIYF. In DNA, the CDR3 is TGTGCCAGTAGTCCGAAGGGACAGACTACTGGAAACACCATATATTTT.

The chain recombines TRBV5-1 with TRBJ2-1; 9 bases are shared with TRBD1. This CDR3 has 14 amino acids. Germline V gene lookup returns CDR1 SGHRS and CDR2 YFSETQ. Trimming at V came to 3 bases and at J to 7 bases, leaving 5 bases not matched to a gene. The CDR3 spells CASSWGQGGNEQFF. CDR3 DNA sequence: TGCGCCAGCAGCTGGGGACAGGGAGGTAATGAGCAGTTCTTC.

This clone was counted once. The rearrangement uses TRBV6-4 and TRBJ1-1; D perhaps matches TRBD1 (5 bases). The CDR3 is 12 residues long. The germline CDR1 and CDR2 sequences are MRHNA and SNTAGT. V was pared by 6 bases and J by 4 bases, with 9 bases between. CDR3 bases: TGTGCCAGCAGCTCGGGGGGCACTGAAGCTTTCTTT. Translation: CASSSGGTEAFF.

The chain links TRBV10-3 to TRBJ2-1, with 8 bases that match TRBD2. CDR1 is ENHRY and CDR2 is SYGVKD in the germline V gene. With 7 bases clipped from V and 6 bases from J, the junction kept 11 bases outside the gene matches. The CDR3 totals 15 residues. CDR3 nucleotides: TGTGCCATCAAGCTTGCGGGAGGTATTTCCAATGAGCAGTTCTTC. Residues: CAIKLAGGISNEQFF.

The chain uses TRBV7-2 and TRBJ2-7; 7 bases are shared with TRBD2. The CDR3 is 17 residues long. V lost 0 bases to trimming and J lost 1 base; unmatched junction nucleotides: 9. Germline loops: CDR1 SGHTA, CDR2 FQGNSA. The CDR3 coding sequence is TGTGCCAGCAGCTTAGCGGGGTCGGGAGGTCGGTCCTACGAGCAGTACTTC. It encodes CASSLAGSGGRSYEQYF.

This chain uses TRBV5-1 with TRBJ2-7; TRBD2 matches 9 bases. Germline values: CDR1 SGHRS, CDR2 YFSETQ. The CDR3 spans 19 residues. After removal of 0 bases from V and 6 bases from J, the junction contained 19 bases not matched to a gene. CDR3 protein: CASSLVDRSIAGELGEQYF. The CDR3, as DNA: TGCGCCAGCAGCTTGGTTGATCGTTCTATAGCGGGAGAATTGGGCGAGCAGTACTTC.

This chain connects TRBV6-6 to TRBJ2-5; tentative D call: TRBD1 (6 bases). This CDR3 comprises 15 residues. V gave up 6 bases and J gave up 5 bases, with 19 bases separating them. From germline, CDR1 is MNHNY and CDR2 SVGAGI (reference sequence). The CDR3 region is CASSQRTEWRETQYF. DNA of the CDR3: TGTGCCAGCAGCCAGAGGACAGAATGGCGGGAGACCCAGTACTTC.

The chain links TRBV2 to TRBJ2-3; D gene ambiguous. Germline-derived CDR1 and CDR2 are SNHLY and FYNNEI. This CDR3 region has 15 residues. The V gene lost 5 bases and the J gene lost 2 bases, with 14 bases spanning the gap. The CDR3 nucleotides are TGTGCCAGCAGTCCCTTAATAAGAGACACAGATACGCAGTATTTT. It codes for CASSPLIRDTDTQYF.

This rearrangement joins TRBV27 to TRBJ1-1; D remains unclear. This CDR3 is 14 amino acids long. The V gene lost 5 bases and the J gene lost 1 base, with 11 bases spanning the gap. CDR1 MNHEY and CDR2 SMNVEV come from the germline V gene (reference sequence). Here the CDR3 reads CASSPGWANTEAFF. The DNA for the CDR3 is TGTGCCAGCAGTCCCGGTTGGGCGAACACTGAAGCTTTCTTT.

The chain combines TRBV14 with TRBJ2-7; 7 bases align to TRBD1. The CDR3 consists of 13 residues. Germline assignment: CDR1 SGHDN and CDR2 FVKESK. After removal of 0 bases from V and 7 bases from J, the junction contained 3 bases not matched to a gene. The CDR3 DNA sequence: TGTGCCAGCAGCCAAGAACTGACAGGGGAGCAGTACTTC. This sequence encodes CASSQELTGEQYF.

The V and J genes are TRBV5-1 and TRBJ2-1, with 8 positions matching TRBD2. Germline-derived CDR1 and CDR2 are SGHRS and YFSETQ. CDR3 length: 14 amino acids. V gave up 3 bases and J gave up 4 bases; unmatched junction bases: 3. The CDR3 sequence is CASSSAGGYNEQFF. The CDR3 region has the DNA TGCGCCAGCAGCTCCGCGGGAGGATACAATGAGCAGTTCTTC.